The 18 T cell receptor beta chains below were found in one sample sequenced in a study of a mutant IDH1 vaccine in newly diagnosed glioma. Sequenced by immunoSEQ multiplex PCR; TCRdb stores in-frame clones only, minus some. The top ten clones hold over 1.5% of a sample with about 46,000 clones, about three quarters of them seen once. Specified time point: baseline, week 1 (first vaccination visit). The treatment here: pre-vaccination baseline after standard-of-care therapy. Source: PBMCs, taken from a glioma patient treated with radiotherapy, temozolomide or both. The receptors were sampled from a woman in her 40s with glioma.

The chain recombines TRBV5-4 with TRBJ2-2; the D gene could be TRBD1 or TRBD2 (5 bases each). CDR3 length: 15 amino acids. Germline values: CDR1 SGHNT, CDR2 YYREEE (reference sequence). The ends were cut back, 3 bases at V and 1 base at J, with 10 bases in the middle. The CDR3 nucleotides read TGTGCCAGCAGCTCCGGGACGGGGAACACCGGGGAGCTGTTTTTT. Encoded protein: CASSSGTGNTGELFF.

The J gene is TRBJ1-6, the V gene TRBV19; 11 bases are shared with TRBD1. Germline trimming cut 5 bases from V and 10 bases from J; bases unmatched to any gene: 7. CDR1 is LNHDA, CDR2 SQIVND, per germline (reference sequence). The CDR3 sequence is 15 residues long. As DNA, the CDR3 is TGTGCCAGTAGTGAGGGCCGGACAGGGGGCTCACCCCTCCACTTT. It encodes CASSEGRTGGSPLHF.

This clone was observed once. The chain combines TRBV2 with TRBJ1-6; TRBD1 matches 7 bases. Germline V gives CDR1 SNHLY, CDR2 FYNNEI. J lost 6 bases, V lost 5 bases, and 4 bases had no gene match. The CDR3 consists of 14 residues. CDR3 protein: CASSRDRVNSPLHF. In DNA, the CDR3 is TGTGCCAGCAGTCGGGACAGAGTTAATTCACCCCTCCACTTT.

The chain's CDR3 is CASSPQTGPQTEAFF. The CDR3 region has the DNA TGTGCCAGCAGTCCCCAGACAGGGCCGCAGACTGAAGCTTTCTTT. The rearrangement joins TRBV27 to TRBJ1-1; 7 bases map to TRBD1. The ends lost 5 bases at V and 5 bases at J; junction bases unmatched: 11. CDR3 size: 15 residues. Germline CDR1 is MNHEY and CDR2 is SMNVEV (reference sequence).

This clone came up a few times. The rearrangement links TRBV28 to TRBJ2-2, with unresolved D. The V and J ends lost 2 bases and 4 bases respectively, with 5 bases between them. Germline V gene sequence: CDR1 MDHEN, CDR2 SYDVKM. The CDR3 runs 13 residues. The CDR3, as DNA: TGTGCCAGCAGTTTAGGAAGCACCGGGGAGCTGTTTTTT. This translates into CASSLGSTGELFF.

V and J are TRBV4-1 and TRBJ1-6, with D hard to call. V lost 8 bases and J 7 bases, leaving 18 bases between the germline ends. This CDR3 comprises 15 residues. Germline V gene sequence: CDR1 MGHRA, CDR2 YSYEKL. The chain's CDR3 is CASESVGSRNSPLHF. CDR3 nucleotides: TGCGCCAGCGAATCCGTGGGGTCACGGAATTCACCCCTCCACTTT.

V usage is TRBV6-6 and J usage is TRBJ1-2, with 7 bases lining up with TRBD1. Per germline, CDR1 MNHNY and CDR2 SVGAGI (reference sequence). The CDR3 loop spans 15 amino acids. The trim removed 4 bases at V and 4 bases at J, leaving 9 bases unmatched. CDR3 protein: CASSSNKGGSYGYTF. Written as DNA, the CDR3 is TGTGCCAGCAGTTCCAACAAAGGGGGCAGCTATGGCTACACCTTC.

The rearrangement joins TRBV19 to TRBJ1-1; weak D call: TRBD1 (5 bases). From germline, CDR1 is LNHDA and CDR2 SQIVND (reference sequence). V was clipped by 9 bases and J by 0 bases, with 14 bases between them. There are 14 residues in the CDR3. The CDR3 sequence is CASSRGGVNTEAFF. CDR3 bases: TGTGCCAGCTCCCGGGGGGGAGTGAACACTGAAGCTTTCTTT.

The chain joins TRBV11-2 to TRBJ2-2, with TRBD2 matching 12 bases. Germline V gene data show CDR1 as SGHAT and CDR2 as FQNNGV. This CDR3 comprises 15 residues. The trim removed 5 bases at V and 6 bases at J, leaving 4 bases unmatched. The CDR3 here is CASSRTSGDAGELFF. In DNA form, the CDR3 reads TGTGCCAGCAGCAGGACTAGCGGGGACGCCGGGGAGCTGTTTTTT.

This chain links TRBV11-2 with TRBJ1-5; D ambiguous. Trimming stripped 11 bases from V and 4 bases from J, with 15 bases between. The CDR3 runs 13 residues. Germline CDR1 and CDR2: SGHAT and FQNNGV. CDR3 sequence reads: CASSWQDNQPQHF. The CDR3 DNA follows: TGTGCCTCCTCTTGGCAGGATAATCAGCCCCAGCATTTT.

The chain couples TRBV7-8 to TRBJ2-5, with 10 bases matching TRBD2. The junction had 9 bases not matched to a gene; V was cut back by 6 bases and J by 2 bases. This CDR3 contains 16 residues. Germline CDR1 SGHVS, CDR2 FQNEAQ. Here the CDR3 reads CASSAPLAGVQETQYF. The CDR3 DNA reads TGTGCCAGCAGTGCCCCCCTAGCGGGGGTTCAAGAGACCCAGTACTTC. Looking up the rest from reference TRBV7-8 and TRBJ2-5 gives the full variable domain: GAGVSQSPRYKVAKRGQDVALRCDPISGHVSLFWYQQALGQGPEFLTYFQNEAQLDKSGLPSDRFFAERPEGSVSTLKIQRTQQEDSAVYLCASSAPLAGVQETQYFGPGTRLLVL.

The genes are TRBV5-1 and TRBJ1-3; 8 nucleotides line up with TRBD1. Germline CDR1 reads SGHRS; CDR2 reads YFSETQ. V gave up 1 base and J gave up 2 bases; unmatched junction bases: 2. The length of the CDR3 is 15 residues. CDR3 sequence (DNA): TGCGCCAGCAGCTTGTCGACAGGGGCTGGAAACACCATATATTTT. Its translation: CASSLSTGAGNTIYF.

The sample holds one count of this clone. This rearrangement joins TRBV7-2 to TRBJ1-2; D gene uncertain. Germline values: CDR1 SGHTA, CDR2 FQGNSA. The CDR3 sequence is 15 residues long. The V gene lost 1 base and the J gene lost 0 bases, with 9 bases spanning the gap. The CDR3 sequence is CASSLGTTSNYGYTF. The DNA of the CDR3 is TGTGCCAGCAGCTTAGGGACTACCTCTAACTATGGCTACACCTTC.

V and J are TRBV30 and TRBJ1-4; a weak D match, TRBD1 (6 bases). Germline V CDR1 and CDR2: GTSNPN, SVGIG (reference sequence). Trimming took 1 base from V and 8 from J, leaving 11 bases between them. CDR3 length: 13 amino acids. CDR3 in amino acids: CAWSADRQEKLFF. CDR3 coding DNA: TGTGCCTGGAGTGCTGACAGGCAAGAAAAACTGTTTTTT.

The chain recombines TRBV4-3 with TRBJ2-7; D gene uncertain. V lost 0 bases and J 6 bases, leaving 6 bases between the germline ends. Per the germline V gene, CDR1 is LGHNA and CDR2 is YSLEER. The CDR3 runs to 12 residues. The CDR3 sequence: CASSQDRREQYF. The DNA of the CDR3 is TGCGCCAGCAGCCAAGATAGGCGCGAGCAGTACTTC.

Concerning this clone itself: This same CDR3 is encoded by further DNA sequences in the sample. V usage is TRBV7-2 and J usage is TRBJ2-7; D uncertain. Germline V gene data show CDR1 as SGHTA and CDR2 as FQGNSA. This CDR3 region has 11 residues. Trimming shortened V by 5 bases and J by 4 bases, and 6 bases separated the two germline ends. The CDR3 nucleotides are TGTGCCAGCAGCCCCTATTACGAGCAGTACTTC. Protein product: CASSPYYEQYF.

The V call is TRBV11-2, the J call TRBJ1-1; maybe TRBD1 (6 bases). The CDR3 length is 15 residues. V was cut by 5 bases and J by 4 bases, with 17 bases left in between. Germline V gene data show CDR1 as SGHAT and CDR2 as FQNNGV. The CDR3, as DNA: TGTGCCAGCAGCGCAAGACGGGGGCTGGGCACTGAAGCTTTCTTT. Its translation is CASSARRGLGTEAFF.

V gene TRBV30 combines with J gene TRBJ1-4; D gene uncertain. V gave up 6 bases and J gave up 8 bases, with 10 bases separating them. This CDR3 spans 11 amino acids. Germline V gene data show CDR1 as GTSNPN and CDR2 as SVGIG (reference sequence). The CDR3 here is CACTVGEKLFF. The CDR3, as DNA: TGTGCCTGTACAGTAGGAGAAAAACTGTTTTTT.